The clone carrying this TCR beta chain was picked up many times. The sample comes from a study of human T cells and chemical hapten exposure. Each cDNA molecule in the library carried unique molecular identifiers. Authors' methods: Over 95,000 TCRs per sample was the median, with a range of about 23,224 to 750,000. TCRdb re-called the RACE reads with MiXCR, one entry per CDR3 protein. TCRdb's processing, not the study's, gives the V and J calls here. The sample yields over 100,000 distinct CDR3 sequences, approximately 9% seen once. Regarding time point: healthy volunteer bleed at 2 weeks. It was unfractionated whole blood from which total RNA was extracted. J lost 5 bases, V lost 5 bases, and 6 bases had no gene match. Germline CDR1 reads MNHEY; CDR2 reads SVGAGI. The CDR3 runs to 15 residues.

This TCR was recovered from a male donor in good health. Some clones in this sample may be carry-over from other donors' samples. Sequencing input: whole blood. The V call is TRBV6-5, the J call TRBJ1-6; 7 positions agree with TRBD1. CDR3 nucleotides: TGTGCCAGCAGTCGAGACAGGGTGGATAATTCACCCCTCCACTTT. As protein: CASSRDRVDNSPLHF.